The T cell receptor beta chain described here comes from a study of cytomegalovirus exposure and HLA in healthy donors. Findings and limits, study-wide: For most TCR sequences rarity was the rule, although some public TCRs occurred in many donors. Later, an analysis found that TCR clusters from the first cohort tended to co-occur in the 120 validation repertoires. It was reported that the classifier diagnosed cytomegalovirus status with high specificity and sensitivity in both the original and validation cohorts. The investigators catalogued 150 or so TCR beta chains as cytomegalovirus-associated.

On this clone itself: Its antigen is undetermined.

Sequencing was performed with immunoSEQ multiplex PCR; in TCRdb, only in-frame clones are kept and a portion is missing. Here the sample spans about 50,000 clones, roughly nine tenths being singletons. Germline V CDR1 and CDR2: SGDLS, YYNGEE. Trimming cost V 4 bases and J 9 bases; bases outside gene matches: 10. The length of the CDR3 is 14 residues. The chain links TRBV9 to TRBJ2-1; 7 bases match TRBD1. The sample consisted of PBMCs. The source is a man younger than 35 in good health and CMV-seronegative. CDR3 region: CASSTRTGWGEQFF. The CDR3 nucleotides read TGTGCCAGCAGCACCCGGACAGGATGGGGTGAGCAGTTCTTC.